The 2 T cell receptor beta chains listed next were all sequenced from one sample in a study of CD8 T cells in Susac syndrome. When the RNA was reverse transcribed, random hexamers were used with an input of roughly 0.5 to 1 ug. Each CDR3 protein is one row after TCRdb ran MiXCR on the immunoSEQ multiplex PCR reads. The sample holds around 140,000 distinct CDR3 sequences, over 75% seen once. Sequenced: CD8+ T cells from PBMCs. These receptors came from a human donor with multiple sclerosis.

Written as DNA, the CDR3 is TGTGCCAGCAGCCAAGATTCTCTAGCGGCCTACAATGAGCAGTTCTTC. Amino acids: CASSQDSLAAYNEQFF. The chain carries TRBV4-2 and TRBJ2-1; 7 positions match TRBD2. The V gene end was trimmed by 0 bases and the J gene end by 2 bases; junction bases not matched to a gene: 4. The CDR3 spans 16 residues. Germline CDR1 and CDR2: LGHNA and YNFKEQ.

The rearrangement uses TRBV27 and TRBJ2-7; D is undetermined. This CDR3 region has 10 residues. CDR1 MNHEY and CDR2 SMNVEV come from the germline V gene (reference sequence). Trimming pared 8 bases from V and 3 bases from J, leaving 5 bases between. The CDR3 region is CASGLYEQYV. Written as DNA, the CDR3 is TGTGCCAGCGGTCTCTACGAGCAGTACGTC.